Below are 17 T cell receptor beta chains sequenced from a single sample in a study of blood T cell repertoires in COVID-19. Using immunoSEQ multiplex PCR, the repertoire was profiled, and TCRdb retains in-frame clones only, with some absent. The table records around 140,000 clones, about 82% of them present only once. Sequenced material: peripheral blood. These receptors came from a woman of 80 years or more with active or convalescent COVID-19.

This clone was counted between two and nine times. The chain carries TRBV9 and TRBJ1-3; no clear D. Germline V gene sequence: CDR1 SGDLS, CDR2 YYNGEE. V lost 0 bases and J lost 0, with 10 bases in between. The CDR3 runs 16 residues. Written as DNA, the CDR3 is TGTGCCAGCAGCGTAGGGGCCGGAAACTCTGGAAACACCATATATTTT. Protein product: CASSVGAGNSGNTIYF.

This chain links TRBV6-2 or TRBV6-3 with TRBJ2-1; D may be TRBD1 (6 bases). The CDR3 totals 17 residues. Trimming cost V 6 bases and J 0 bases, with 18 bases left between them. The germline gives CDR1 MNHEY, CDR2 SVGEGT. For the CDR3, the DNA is TGTGCCAGCAGCCAAGCACAGGGACCTAGCTCCTACAATGAGCAGTTCTTC. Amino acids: CASSQAQGPSSYNEQFF.

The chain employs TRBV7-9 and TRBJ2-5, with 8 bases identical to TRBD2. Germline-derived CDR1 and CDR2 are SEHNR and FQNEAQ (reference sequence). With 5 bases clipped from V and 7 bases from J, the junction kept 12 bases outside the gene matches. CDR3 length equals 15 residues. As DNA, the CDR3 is TGTGCCAGCAGCGCGTATGAGGGACTAGGGGTGACCCAGTACTTC. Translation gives CASSAYEGLGVTQYF.

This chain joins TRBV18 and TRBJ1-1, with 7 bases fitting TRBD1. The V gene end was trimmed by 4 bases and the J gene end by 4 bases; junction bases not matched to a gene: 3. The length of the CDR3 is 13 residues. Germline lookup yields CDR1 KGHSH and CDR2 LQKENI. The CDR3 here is CASSQGQITEAFF. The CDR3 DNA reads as TGTGCCAGCTCACAGGGACAGATCACTGAAGCTTTCTTT.

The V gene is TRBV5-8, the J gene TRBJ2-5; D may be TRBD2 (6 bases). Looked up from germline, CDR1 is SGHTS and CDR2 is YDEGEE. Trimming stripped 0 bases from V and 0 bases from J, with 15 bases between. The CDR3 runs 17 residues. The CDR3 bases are TGTGCCAGCAGCTTGGCCTCCAGACTAGTTTACCAAGAGACCCAGTACTTC. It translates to CASSLASRLVYQETQYF.

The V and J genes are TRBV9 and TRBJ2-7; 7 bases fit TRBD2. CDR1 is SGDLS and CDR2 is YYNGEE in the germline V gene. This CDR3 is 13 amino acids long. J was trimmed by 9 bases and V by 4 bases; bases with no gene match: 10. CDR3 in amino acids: CASSQTTSSGQYF. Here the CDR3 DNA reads TGTGCCAGCAGCCAAACGACTAGCTCCGGGCAGTACTTC.

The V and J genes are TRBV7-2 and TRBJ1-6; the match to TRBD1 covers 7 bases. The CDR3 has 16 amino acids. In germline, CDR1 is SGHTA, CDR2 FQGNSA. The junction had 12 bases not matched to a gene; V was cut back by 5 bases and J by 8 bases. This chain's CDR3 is CASSTPTGIDYSPLHF. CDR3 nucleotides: TGTGCCAGCAGCACCCCGACAGGGATAGATTATTCACCCCTCCACTTT. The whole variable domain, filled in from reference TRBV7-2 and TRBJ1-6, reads GAGVSQSPSNKVTEKGKDVELRCDPISGHTALYWYRQSLGQGLEFLIYFQGNSAPDKSGLPSDRFSAERTGGSVSTLTIQRTQQEDSAVYLCASSTPTGIDYSPLHFGNGTRLTVT.

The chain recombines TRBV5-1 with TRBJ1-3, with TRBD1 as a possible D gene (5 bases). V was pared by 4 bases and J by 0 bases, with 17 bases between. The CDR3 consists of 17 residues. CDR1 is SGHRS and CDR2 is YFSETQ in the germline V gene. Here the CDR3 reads CASSPGLRVGSGNTIYF. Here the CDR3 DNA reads TGCGCCAGCAGCCCGGGACTTCGGGTGGGCTCTGGAAACACCATATATTTT.

CDR3 sequence reads: CASSLDDRNQNYGYTF. CDR3 in DNA: TGCGCCAGCAGCCTTGATGACAGGAACCAAAACTATGGCTACACCTTC. The chain employs TRBV5-1 and TRBJ1-2; D is perhaps TRBD1 (6 bases). This CDR3 comprises 16 residues. Per germline, CDR1 SGHRS and CDR2 YFSETQ. Trimming took 4 bases from V and 2 from J, leaving 18 bases between them.

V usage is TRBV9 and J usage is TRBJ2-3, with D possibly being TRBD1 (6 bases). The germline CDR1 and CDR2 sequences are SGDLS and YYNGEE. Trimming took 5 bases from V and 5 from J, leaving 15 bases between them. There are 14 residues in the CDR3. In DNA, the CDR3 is TGTGCCAGCAGTCCCGCAGGGGCCGGAGATACGCAGTATTTT. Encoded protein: CASSPAGAGDTQYF.

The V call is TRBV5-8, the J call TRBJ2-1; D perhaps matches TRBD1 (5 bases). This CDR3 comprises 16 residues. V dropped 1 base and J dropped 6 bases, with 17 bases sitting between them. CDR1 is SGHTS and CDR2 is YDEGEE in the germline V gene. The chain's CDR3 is CASSLLRDRKTNEQFF. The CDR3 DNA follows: TGTGCCAGCAGCTTGTTGCGCGACAGAAAGACCAATGAGCAGTTCTTC.

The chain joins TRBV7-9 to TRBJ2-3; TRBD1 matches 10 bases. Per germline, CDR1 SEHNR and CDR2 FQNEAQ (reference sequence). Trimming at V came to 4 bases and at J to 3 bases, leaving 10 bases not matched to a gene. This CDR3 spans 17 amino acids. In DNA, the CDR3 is TGTGCCAGCAGCTCCTCTCGCCGGGACAGGGGAACAGATACGCAGTATTTT. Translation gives CASSSSRRDRGTDTQYF.

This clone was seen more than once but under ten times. The DNA for the CDR3 is TGTGCCAGCAGCAGTACAGGGTTCAATCAGCCCCAGCATTTT. The encoded protein is CASSSTGFNQPQHF. The chain joins TRBV2 to TRBJ1-5, with D perhaps TRBD1 (6 bases). Looked up from germline, CDR1 is SNHLY and CDR2 is FYNNEI. V gave up 6 bases and J gave up 3 bases, with 12 bases separating them. This CDR3 contains 14 residues.

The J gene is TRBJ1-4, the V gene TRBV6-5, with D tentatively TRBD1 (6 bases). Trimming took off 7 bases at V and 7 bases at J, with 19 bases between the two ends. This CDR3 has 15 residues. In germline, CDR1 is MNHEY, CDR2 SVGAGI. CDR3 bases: TGTGCCAGCACCGAACGGGGGGCGTTAGGTGAAAAACTGTTTTTT. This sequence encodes CASTERGALGEKLFF.

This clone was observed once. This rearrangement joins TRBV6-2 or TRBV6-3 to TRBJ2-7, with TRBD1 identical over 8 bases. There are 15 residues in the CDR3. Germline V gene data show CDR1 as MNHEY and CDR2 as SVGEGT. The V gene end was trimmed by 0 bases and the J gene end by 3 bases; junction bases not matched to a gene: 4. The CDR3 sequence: CASSYSSGGIYEQYF. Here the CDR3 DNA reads TGTGCCAGCAGTTACTCCTCAGGGGGCATCTACGAGCAGTACTTC.

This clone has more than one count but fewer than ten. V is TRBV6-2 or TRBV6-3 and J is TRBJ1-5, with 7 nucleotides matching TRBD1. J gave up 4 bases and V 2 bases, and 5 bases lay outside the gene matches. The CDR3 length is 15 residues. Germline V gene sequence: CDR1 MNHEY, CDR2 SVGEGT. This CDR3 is CASSYRGLGNQPQHF. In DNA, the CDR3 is TGTGCCAGCAGTTACAGGGGGCTCGGGAATCAGCCCCAGCATTTT.

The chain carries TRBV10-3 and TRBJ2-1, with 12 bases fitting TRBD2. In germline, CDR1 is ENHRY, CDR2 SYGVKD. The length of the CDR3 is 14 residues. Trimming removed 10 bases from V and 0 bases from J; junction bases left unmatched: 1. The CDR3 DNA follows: TGTGCCACACTAGCGGGAGGCTCCTACAATGAGCAGTTCTTC. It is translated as CATLAGGSYNEQFF.